This passage covers 19 T cell receptor beta chains from one sample sequenced in a study of T-cell reconstitution after alpha-beta-depleted transplantation in children. Library preparation (for TCRbeta) was performed with unique molecular identifiers. MiXCR, applied by TCRdb to the PCR reads, yields one record per CDR3 protein. The sample holds 550,000 to 600,000 distinct CDR3 sequences, under 30% seen once. This specimen was PBMCs, mostly from graft donor cells, taken 360 days after TCRalphabeta/CD19-depleted stem cell transplant. The receptors derive from a boy younger than two who had a stem cell transplant for acute myeloid leukemia, so the T cells may come from the graft donor.

This clonotype came up a few times. This chain joins TRBV20-1 and TRBJ2-7, with D possibly being TRBD1 (5 bases). The germline V gene has CDR1 DFQATT and CDR2 SNEGSKA (reference sequence). This CDR3 contains 14 residues. V was trimmed by 2 bases and J by 4 bases, leaving 15 bases between them. CDR3 nucleotide sequence: TGCAGTGCTAGAAGAAGGGGCAGACCTTACGAGCAGTACTTC. Translated: CSARRRGRPYEQYF.

The chain combines TRBV20-1 with TRBJ2-1, with 10 bases matching TRBD1. From germline, CDR1 is DFQATT and CDR2 SNEGSKA (reference sequence). The CDR3 extends over 15 amino acids. CDR3 amino acids: CAPILGTGAYNEQFF. Here the CDR3 DNA reads TGCGCCCCTATCTTAGGGACAGGGGCCTACAATGAGCAGTTCTTC.

This rearrangement joins TRBV4-2 to TRBJ2-1, with D hard to call. CDR3 length equals 14 residues. V lost 0 bases and J lost 2, with 5 bases in between. CDR1 and CDR2 from the germline V gene are LGHNA and YNFKEQ. CDR3 coding DNA: TGTGCCAGCAGCCAAGAACCTACCTACAATGAGCAGTTCTTC. This encodes CASSQEPTYNEQFF.

This clonotype has ten or more counts. The V gene is TRBV7-2, the J gene TRBJ2-5; TRBD2 is a possible D gene (6 bases). The CDR3 extends over 15 amino acids. The V gene lost 2 bases and the J gene lost 2 bases, with 12 bases spanning the gap. Germline V CDR1 and CDR2: SGHTA, FQGNSA. CDR3 in amino acids: CASSLQRAIQETQYF. As DNA, the CDR3 is TGTGCCAGCAGCTTACAGCGGGCGATACAAGAGACCCAGTACTTC.

This clonotype was found many times. The chain carries TRBV6-2 or TRBV6-3 and TRBJ2-7, with TRBD2 matching over 9 bases. The germline CDR1 and CDR2 sequences are MNHEY and SVGEGT. Trimming at V came to 1 base and at J to 3 bases, leaving 4 bases not matched to a gene. This CDR3 is built from 15 residues. This CDR3 reads CASSYYLRGGYEQYV. CDR3 nucleotides: TGTGCCAGCAGTTACTATCTGCGGGGGGGCTACGAGCAGTACGTC.

This clonotype was recorded at least ten times. The chain is built from TRBV5-1 and TRBJ2-3; D is ambiguous. Trimming left V 0 bases short and J 2 bases short, with 16 bases between. CDR3 size: 17 residues. Germline assignment: CDR1 SGHRS and CDR2 YFSETQ. CDR3 sequence (DNA): TGCGCCAGCAGCTTGGCCTCCTCGCAGTCATTCACAGATACGCAGTATTTT. Translating gives CASSLASSQSFTDTQYF. Complete variable domain (other parts from reference TRBV5-1 and TRBJ2-3): KAGVTQTPRYLIKTRGQQVTLSCSPISGHRSVSWYQQTPGQGLQFLFEYFSETQRNKGNFPGRFSGRQFSNSRSEMNVSTLELGDSALYLCASSLASSQSFTDTQYFGPGTRLTVL.

This clonotype showed up just a few times. This sequence joins TRBV27 and TRBJ1-1; a possible D gene is TRBD1 (5 bases). The V gene lost 5 bases and the J gene lost 1 base, with 14 bases spanning the gap. This CDR3 region has 15 residues. The germline CDR1 and CDR2 sequences are MNHEY and SMNVEV (reference sequence). CDR3 in DNA: TGTGCCAGCAGTCCCGCCGGGACGGGGAACACTGAAGCTTTCTTT. It specifies CASSPAGTGNTEAFF.

CDR3 coding DNA: TGTGCCAGCAGAGACCCTACTGGGACAGGACGGTGGGGGGGGGAGCTGTTTTTT. It codes for CASRDPTGTGRWGGELFF. The chain combines TRBV28 with TRBJ2-2; 8 bases agree with TRBD1. CDR1 MDHEN and CDR2 SYDVKM come from the germline V gene. The CDR3 is 18 amino acids. V was pared by 6 bases and J by 8 bases, with 20 bases of the junction left unmatched.

This clonotype was counted ten times or more. The rearrangement joins TRBV7-8 to TRBJ2-2; unclear D gene. Per germline, CDR1 SGHVS and CDR2 FQNEAQ. The V end was cut by 1 base, the J end by 2 bases, with 8 bases between. The CDR3 sequence is 15 residues long. CDR3 residues: CASSLVDGNTGELFF. The CDR3 DNA reads TGTGCCAGCAGCTTAGTAGACGGAAACACCGGGGAGCTGTTTTTT. Filled out from reference TRBV7-8 and TRBJ2-2, the complete variable domain reads GAGVSQSPRYKVAKRGQDVALRCDPISGHVSLFWYQQALGQGPEFLTYFQNEAQLDKSGLPSDRFFAERPEGSVSTLKIQRTQQEDSAVYLCASSLVDGNTGELFFGEGSRLTVL.

This clonotype was seen a few times. The CDR3 DNA sequence: TGCAGTGCTAGCGCTATTGGGACTAGCGGGGGAAGTGAGCAGTTCTTC. This sequence encodes CSASAIGTSGGSEQFF. The chain links TRBV20-1 to TRBJ2-1; TRBD2 aligns across 14 bases. The germline gives CDR1 DFQATT, CDR2 SNEGSKA (reference sequence). Losses at the gene ends were 3 bases for V and 9 bases for J; bases not matched to a gene: 10. The CDR3 length is 16 residues.

As concerns this clonotype: A read error is possible here, since a much larger clone lies one base away. This CDR3 is CASSQAVRDRQYF. The CDR3 bases are TGTGCCAGCAGCCAAGCAGTCAGAGATAGGCAGTATTTT. J is TRBJ2-3 and V is TRBV3-1; no reliable D call. Per the germline V gene, CDR1 is LGHDT and CDR2 is YNNKEL (reference sequence). This CDR3 has 13 amino acids.

This clonotype has just a few counts. This rearrangement joins TRBV5-6 to TRBJ2-7; 7 positions agree with TRBD1. Trimming at V came to 4 bases and at J to 4 bases, leaving 5 bases not matched to a gene. The V gene's germline CDR1 is SGHDT and CDR2 YYEEEE. The CDR3 loop spans 13 amino acids. In DNA form, the CDR3 reads TGTGCCAGCAGCATCGGACAGGAATACGAGCAGTACGTC. The encoded protein is CASSIGQEYEQYV.

This clonotype was detected ten times or more. This chain links TRBV4-2 with TRBJ2-6; no definite D call. CDR1 and CDR2 (germline): LGHNA, YNFKEQ. This CDR3 comprises 14 residues. V was cut by 0 bases and J by 6 bases, with 6 bases left in between. Written as DNA, the CDR3 is TGTGCCAGCAGCCAAGATTTAGAGGCCAACGTCCTGACTTTC. Translated: CASSQDLEANVLTF.

This clonotype showed up many times. The V and J genes are TRBV19 and TRBJ1-5, with TRBD1 as a possible D gene (6 bases). V dropped 5 bases and J dropped 1 base, with 9 bases sitting between them. From germline, CDR1 is LNHDA and CDR2 SQIVND (reference sequence). The CDR3 spans 14 residues. CDR3 nucleotides: TGTGCCAGTAGTTCCGGACAGAGCAATCAGCCCCAGCATTTT. Amino acid sequence: CASSSGQSNQPQHF.

This clonotype was detected a few times. The rearrangement links TRBV12-3 or TRBV12-4 to TRBJ1-2; TRBD1 aligns across 7 bases. Trimming removed 5 bases from V and 1 base from J; junction bases left unmatched: 7. The CDR3 length is 15 residues. The CDR3 DNA reads as TGTGCCAGCAGTCCGGGGACAGTTCTTAACTATGGCTACACCTTC. This encodes CASSPGTVLNYGYTF.

At least ten counts were recorded for this clonotype. This rearrangement joins TRBV5-6 to TRBJ2-2; 7 nucleotides agree with TRBD2. This CDR3 comprises 17 residues. V shed 0 bases and J 8 bases; nucleotides not matched to a gene: 13. Germline lookup yields CDR1 SGHDT and CDR2 YYEEEE. The DNA of the CDR3 is TGTGCCAGCAGCTTGGGGCTAGCGGCCTCGAGGGGTGGGGAGCTGTTTTTT. This codes for CASSLGLAASRGGELFF.

The chain joins TRBV7-9 to TRBJ1-1; the D gene is possibly TRBD1 (6 bases). The V end was cut by 5 bases, the J end by 0 bases, with 13 bases between. This CDR3 comprises 15 residues. Germline-derived CDR1 and CDR2 are SEHNR and FQNEAQ (reference sequence). The CDR3 DNA is TGTGCCAGCAGCCCCCTTAGGGGGATGAACACTGAAGCTTTCTTT. Encoded protein: CASSPLRGMNTEAFF.

In its sample, this clonotype was seen once. This rearrangement joins TRBV2 to TRBJ1-2, with a weak D call TRBD1 (5 bases). Trimming took off 8 bases at V and 4 bases at J, with 17 bases between the two ends. Looked up from germline, CDR1 is SNHLY and CDR2 is FYNNEI. The CDR3 contains 14 residues. The CDR3 DNA reads TGTGCCAGCGCCTTCGTAATCGACAGCTATGGCTACACCTTC. It is translated as CASAFVIDSYGYTF.

The chain carries TRBV27 and TRBJ2-6; D gene ambiguous. Germline-derived CDR1 and CDR2 are MNHEY and SMNVEV (reference sequence). Trimming stripped 5 bases from V and 0 bases from J, with 8 bases between. The CDR3 runs 15 residues. This CDR3 is CASSQQISGANVLTF. The DNA of the CDR3 is TGTGCCAGCAGTCAACAGATCTCTGGGGCCAACGTCCTGACTTTC.